The 29 T cell receptor beta chains below were found in one sample sequenced in a study of blood T cell repertoires in COVID-19. Using immunoSEQ multiplex PCR, the repertoire was profiled, and TCRdb retains in-frame clones only, with some absent. The table includes roughly 250,000 clones, 60% to 75% detected once. Input material: peripheral blood. Receptors originate from an elderly woman with acute or convalescent COVID-19.

This clone has a single count. The chain carries TRBV5-1 and TRBJ2-3, with D possibly matching TRBD2 (5 bases). Trimming took 5 bases from V and 0 from J, leaving 13 bases between them. Germline V lookup: CDR1 SGHRS, CDR2 YFSETQ. The CDR3 runs 15 residues. CDR3 bases: TGCGCCAGCAGGCAACTAGAATCTAGCACAGATACGCAGTATTTT. This translates into CASRQLESSTDTQYF.

This clone appeared a few times. The chain recombines TRBV12-3 or TRBV12-4 with TRBJ2-1, with D perhaps TRBD2 (6 bases). The CDR3 contains 13 residues. With 3 bases removed from V and 6 bases from J, the gap between germline ends came to 9 bases. The CDR3 loop is CASSLTGGNEQFF. The CDR3 DNA reads as TGTGCCAGCAGTTTGACCGGGGGCAATGAGCAGTTCTTC.

CDR3 amino acids: CASRARYRGQPQHF. CDR3 bases: TGTGCCAGCAGGGCACGCTATAGAGGACAGCCCCAGCATTTT. The rearrangement uses TRBV2 and TRBJ1-5; D is unclear. Germline CDR1 and CDR2: SNHLY and FYNNEI. Trimming left V 6 bases short and J 7 bases short, with 16 bases between. The CDR3 has 14 residues. Full variable domain (outside the CDR3, taken from reference TRBV2 and TRBJ1-5): EPEVTQTPSHQVTQMGQEVILRCVPISNHLYFYWYRQILGQKVEFLVSFYNNEISEKSEIFDDQFSVERPDGSNFTLKIRSTKLEDSAMYFCASRARYRGQPQHFGDGTRLSIL.

This chain uses TRBV28 with TRBJ2-7; 16 nucleotides agree with TRBD2. Germline V CDR1 and CDR2: MDHEN, SYDVKM. The CDR3 is 20 residues long. Losses at the gene ends were 2 bases for V and 4 bases for J; bases not matched to a gene: 14. Written as DNA, the CDR3 is TGTGCCAGCAGTTTAAGGCCGGGGACTAGCGGGAGGGCCAAGGTGTACGAGCAGTACTTC. It yields the protein CASSLRPGTSGRAKVYEQYF.

The rearrangement joins TRBV5-1 to TRBJ1-1; 7 bases agree with TRBD1. CDR1 and CDR2 (germline): SGHRS, YFSETQ. Trimming cost V 0 bases and J 4 bases; bases outside gene matches: 12. The CDR3 covers 17 residues. The CDR3: CASSLALAASGGTEAFF. CDR3 sequence (DNA): TGCGCCAGCAGCTTGGCTCTTGCGGCCTCAGGGGGCACTGAAGCTTTCTTT.

V usage is TRBV7-9 and J usage is TRBJ2-7; no clear D. CDR1 is SEHNR and CDR2 is FQNEAQ in the germline V gene (reference sequence). Between the trimmed V and J ends, which lost 5 bases and 11 bases, there was a span of 16 bases. The CDR3 extends over 12 amino acids. Here the CDR3 reads CASSPEVGPEYF. The CDR3 coding sequence is TGTGCCAGCAGCCCTGAGGTGGGTCCCGAGTACTTC.

This clone was seen more than once but under ten times. The chain has TRBV28 and TRBJ2-2, with D perhaps matching TRBD2 (5 bases). The CDR3 consists of 15 residues. Trimming pared 6 bases from V and 0 bases from J, leaving 11 bases between. Germline V gene lookup returns CDR1 MDHEN and CDR2 SYDVKM. The CDR3 region is CASRRVGTNTGELFF. The CDR3 region has the DNA TGTGCCAGCAGGAGGGTCGGAACGAACACCGGGGAGCTGTTTTTT.

The V gene is TRBV6-5, the J gene TRBJ1-1, with D perhaps matching TRBD1 (6 bases). The V gene's germline CDR1 is MNHEY and CDR2 SVGAGI. V was trimmed by 0 bases and J by 4 bases, leaving 9 bases between them. CDR3 length: 14 amino acids. As DNA, the CDR3 is TGTGCCAGCAGTTACTCCACGACAGGCACTGAAGCTTTCTTT. Amino acid sequence: CASSYSTTGTEAFF.

The chain combines TRBV9 with TRBJ2-2; D gene unclear. The CDR3 length is 15 residues. The V end lost 3 bases, the J end lost 7 bases, and 16 bases lay between the germline ends. Germline lookup yields CDR1 SGDLS and CDR2 YYNGEE. This CDR3 is CASSAITDNGGELFF. The CDR3, as DNA: TGTGCCAGCAGCGCTATAACCGACAACGGCGGGGAGCTGTTTTTT.

The CDR3 region is CASSPLRDMDHTEAFF. CDR3 bases: TGTGCCAGCTCCCCTCTCCGGGACATGGACCACACTGAAGCTTTCTTT. The chain couples TRBV18 to TRBJ1-1; tentatively, D is TRBD1 (6 bases). Germline V lookup: CDR1 KGHSH, CDR2 LQKENI. V dropped 6 bases and J dropped 3 bases, with 20 bases sitting between them. The CDR3 is made up of 16 amino acids.

This clone was counted only a few times. The chain recombines TRBV19 with TRBJ2-1; TRBD1 aligns across 8 bases. V lost 3 bases to trimming and J lost 6 bases; unmatched junction nucleotides: 7. The CDR3 length is 15 residues. Germline V lookup: CDR1 LNHDA, CDR2 SQIVND (reference sequence). CDR3 sequence reads: CASSIGGQGANEQFF. The CDR3 bases are TGTGCCAGTAGTATTGGGGGGCAGGGGGCCAATGAGCAGTTCTTC. Based on the CDR3 plus reference TRBV19 and TRBJ2-1, the full variable domain is DGGITQSPKYLFRKEGQNVTLSCEQNLNHDAMYWYRQDPGQGLRLIYYSQIVNDFQKGDIAEGYSVSREKKESFPLTVTSAQKNPTAFYLCASSIGGQGANEQFFGPGTRLTVL.

The genes are TRBV6-5 and TRBJ2-1; 12 nucleotides match TRBD2. Trimming removed 6 bases from V and 8 bases from J; junction bases left unmatched: 8. CDR1 and CDR2 (germline): MNHEY, SVGAGI. CDR3 length: 15 residues. CDR3 DNA: TGTGCCAGCAGCTCGACTAGCGGGAGATCTCATGAGCAGTTCTTC. It codes for CASSSTSGRSHEQFF.

The rearrangement links TRBV9 to TRBJ2-6; 9 positions match TRBD2. V dropped 0 bases and J dropped 1; count of bases not matched to a gene: 5. Germline lookup yields CDR1 SGDLS and CDR2 YYNGEE. This CDR3 region has 18 residues. This CDR3 is CASSVGGGAPSGANVLTF. The DNA of the CDR3 is TGTGCCAGCAGCGTAGGCGGGGGGGCCCCATCTGGGGCCAACGTCCTGACTTTC.

V gene TRBV6-5 combines with J gene TRBJ1-2; D is unclear. CDR1 is MNHEY and CDR2 is SVGAGI in the germline V gene. V lost 7 bases and J 1 base, leaving 7 bases between the germline ends. The CDR3 is 12 amino acids. The CDR3 DNA is TGTGCCAGCACCGCACTTAACTATGGCTACACCTTC. This codes for CASTALNYGYTF.

The V call is TRBV11-2, the J call TRBJ1-2; possible D gene TRBD1, 6 bases. Germline CDR1 is SGHAT and CDR2 is FQNNGV. Trimming removed 5 bases at V and 4 bases at J, with 20 bases between. The CDR3 is made up of 16 amino acids. This chain's CDR3 is CASSTYPRTGPYGYTF. CDR3 in DNA: TGTGCCAGCAGCACATATCCCCGAACAGGGCCCTATGGCTACACCTTC.

This clone appeared once. This chain links TRBV6-1 with TRBJ1-2; 7 nucleotides match TRBD1. V lost 1 base to trimming and J lost 3 bases; unmatched junction nucleotides: 2. The CDR3 spans 14 residues. Germline loops: CDR1 MNHNS, CDR2 SASEGT. CDR3 sequence reads: CASSEVGGHYGYTF. CDR3 bases: TGTGCCAGCAGTGAAGTAGGGGGCCACTATGGCTACACCTTC.

This chain links TRBV29-1 with TRBJ2-5, with unresolved D. Trimming removed 4 bases from V and 5 bases from J, with 8 bases in between. Germline CDR1 SQVTM, CDR2 ANQGSEA. CDR3 size: 11 residues. The DNA for the CDR3 is TGCAGCGTTGGGGCTTTGGAGACCCAGTACTTC. Its translation is CSVGALETQYF.

The V and J genes are TRBV19 and TRBJ1-1; 7 bases are a match to TRBD1. The CDR3 runs to 15 residues. Germline V gene sequence: CDR1 LNHDA, CDR2 SQIVND (reference sequence). Losses at the gene ends were 5 bases for V and 5 bases for J; bases not matched to a gene: 11. CDR3 residues: CASSLTGSRGTEAFF. The CDR3 coding sequence is TGTGCCAGTAGTTTGACAGGGTCCCGGGGGACTGAAGCTTTCTTT. Variable domain in full (rest from reference TRBV19 and TRBJ1-1): DGGITQSPKYLFRKEGQNVTLSCEQNLNHDAMYWYRQDPGQGLRLIYYSQIVNDFQKGDIAEGYSVSREKKESFPLTVTSAQKNPTAFYLCASSLTGSRGTEAFFGQGTRLTVV.

The chain uses TRBV5-1 and TRBJ2-3; 12 bases match TRBD2. V trimming: 0 bases; J trimming: 2 bases; junction bases outside the gene matches: 4. The CDR3 spans 17 residues. CDR1 is SGHRS and CDR2 is YFSETQ in the germline V gene. CDR3 sequence: CASSLGTSGRTTDTQYF. CDR3 nucleotide sequence: TGCGCCAGCAGCTTGGGTACTAGCGGGAGGACCACAGATACGCAGTATTTT.

Notes on this clone: Other DNA sequences in the same sample also yield this CDR3. The genes are TRBV5-1 and TRBJ2-7; TRBD1 matches 9 bases. The CDR3 loop spans 15 amino acids. Trimming removed 0 bases from V and 4 bases from J; junction bases left unmatched: 5. Germline lookup yields CDR1 SGHRS and CDR2 YFSETQ. The CDR3 DNA follows: TGCGCCAGCAGCTTGGGGGACAGGGAAGGGTACGAGCAGTACTTC. Amino acids: CASSLGDREGYEQYF. Based on the CDR3 plus reference TRBV5-1 and TRBJ2-7, the full variable domain is KAGVTQTPRYLIKTRGQQVTLSCSPISGHRSVSWYQQTPGQGLQFLFEYFSETQRNKGNFPGRFSGRQFSNSRSEMNVSTLELGDSALYLCASSLGDREGYEQYFGPGTRLTVT.

This chain uses TRBV10-2 with TRBJ2-2, with TRBD2 matching over 8 bases. CDR3 length equals 16 residues. The V gene's germline CDR1 is WSHSY and CDR2 SAAADI. The ends lost 6 bases at V and 0 bases at J; junction bases unmatched: 6. The CDR3 DNA is TGCGCCAGCAGCCTCGGGGGGGTTACGAACACCGGGGAGCTGTTTTTT. Its protein product is CASSLGGVTNTGELFF.

Of note for this clone: This CDR3 is also generated by other DNA sequences in the sample. The CDR3 bases are TGTGCCAGCAGCGTAGAGGGTGGACAGAACTATGGCTACACCTTC. Encoded protein: CASSVEGGQNYGYTF. The V call is TRBV9, the J call TRBJ1-2; TRBD1 is a possible D gene (6 bases). The V end was cut by 0 bases, the J end by 2 bases, with 11 bases between. Germline CDR1 is SGDLS and CDR2 is YYNGEE. This CDR3 contains 15 residues.

The chain has TRBV2 and TRBJ2-5; D perhaps matches TRBD2 (5 bases). The CDR3 is made up of 14 amino acids. The V gene lost 3 bases and the J gene lost 4 bases, with 12 bases spanning the gap. CDR1 SNHLY and CDR2 FYNNEI come from the germline V gene. CDR3: CASSELALRETQYF. The CDR3 region has the DNA TGTGCCAGCAGTGAGCTAGCCCTCCGAGAGACCCAGTACTTC.

This chain uses TRBV5-4 with TRBJ2-3, with TRBD2 matching 7 bases. Per germline, CDR1 SGHNT and CDR2 YYREEE (reference sequence). Trimming at V came to 0 bases and at J to 0 bases, leaving 7 bases not matched to a gene. CDR3 length equals 17 residues. CDR3 amino acids: CASSLGPRGGSTDTQYF. The CDR3 DNA reads as TGTGCCAGCAGCTTGGGTCCCCGCGGGGGTAGCACAGATACGCAGTATTTT.

The chain couples TRBV5-1 to TRBJ1-2; 10 bases map to TRBD1. The V gene's germline CDR1 is SGHRS and CDR2 YFSETQ. The CDR3 totals 18 residues. Trimming at V came to 2 bases and at J to 8 bases, leaving 18 bases not matched to a gene. CDR3 region: CASSFVPGQGPSEGGYTF. CDR3 bases: TGCGCCAGCAGCTTCGTACCGGGACAGGGGCCCTCCGAAGGAGGCTACACCTTC. Using reference TRBV5-1 and TRBJ1-2 for the parts outside the CDR3, the full variable domain is KAGVTQTPRYLIKTRGQQVTLSCSPISGHRSVSWYQQTPGQGLQFLFEYFSETQRNKGNFPGRFSGRQFSNSRSEMNVSTLELGDSALYLCASSFVPGQGPSEGGYTFGSGTRLTVV.

This chain connects TRBV11-2 to TRBJ2-3; possibly TRBD2 for D (6 bases). The CDR3 sequence is 15 residues long. Germline V gene data show CDR1 as SGHAT and CDR2 as FQNNGV. The V end lost 5 bases, the J end lost 1 base, and 13 bases lay between the germline ends. CDR3 sequence reads: CASSHPASGTDTQYF. CDR3 bases: TGTGCCAGCAGCCATCCAGCTAGCGGCACAGATACGCAGTATTTT.

V is TRBV18 and J is TRBJ2-5; TRBD2 aligns across 13 bases. The CDR3 sequence is 15 residues long. The ends lost 5 bases at V and 5 bases at J; junction bases unmatched: 5. Germline V gene lookup returns CDR1 KGHSH and CDR2 LQKENI. The CDR3 reads CASSLGTSGTETQYF. In DNA, the CDR3 is TGTGCCAGCTCATTAGGGACTAGCGGGACGGAGACCCAGTACTTC. Filled out from reference TRBV18 and TRBJ2-5, the complete variable domain reads NAGVMQNPRHLVRRRGQEARLRCSPMKGHSHVYWYRQLPEEGLKFMVYLQKENIIDESGMPKERFSAEFPKEGPSILRIQQVVRGDSAAYFCASSLGTSGTETQYFGPGTRLLVL.

The chain has TRBV5-1 and TRBJ2-5; TRBD2 aligns across 10 bases. The CDR3 runs 15 residues. J was trimmed by 5 bases and V by 4 bases; bases with no gene match: 8. The V gene's germline CDR1 is SGHRS and CDR2 YFSETQ. The CDR3 loop is CASSPVAGGMETQYF. Written as DNA, the CDR3 is TGCGCCAGCAGCCCCGTAGCGGGGGGCATGGAGACCCAGTACTTC.

V gene TRBV3-1 (or the pseudogene TRBV3-2) combines with J gene TRBJ2-1; the match to TRBD1 covers 11 bases. Germline V gene sequence: CDR1 LGHDT, CDR2 YNNKEL (reference sequence). V trimming: 0 bases; J trimming: 7 bases; junction bases outside the gene matches: 2. CDR3 length equals 15 residues. CDR3: CASSQDGTGGNEQFF. The DNA of the CDR3 is TGTGCCAGCAGCCAAGATGGGACAGGGGGGAATGAGCAGTTCTTC.